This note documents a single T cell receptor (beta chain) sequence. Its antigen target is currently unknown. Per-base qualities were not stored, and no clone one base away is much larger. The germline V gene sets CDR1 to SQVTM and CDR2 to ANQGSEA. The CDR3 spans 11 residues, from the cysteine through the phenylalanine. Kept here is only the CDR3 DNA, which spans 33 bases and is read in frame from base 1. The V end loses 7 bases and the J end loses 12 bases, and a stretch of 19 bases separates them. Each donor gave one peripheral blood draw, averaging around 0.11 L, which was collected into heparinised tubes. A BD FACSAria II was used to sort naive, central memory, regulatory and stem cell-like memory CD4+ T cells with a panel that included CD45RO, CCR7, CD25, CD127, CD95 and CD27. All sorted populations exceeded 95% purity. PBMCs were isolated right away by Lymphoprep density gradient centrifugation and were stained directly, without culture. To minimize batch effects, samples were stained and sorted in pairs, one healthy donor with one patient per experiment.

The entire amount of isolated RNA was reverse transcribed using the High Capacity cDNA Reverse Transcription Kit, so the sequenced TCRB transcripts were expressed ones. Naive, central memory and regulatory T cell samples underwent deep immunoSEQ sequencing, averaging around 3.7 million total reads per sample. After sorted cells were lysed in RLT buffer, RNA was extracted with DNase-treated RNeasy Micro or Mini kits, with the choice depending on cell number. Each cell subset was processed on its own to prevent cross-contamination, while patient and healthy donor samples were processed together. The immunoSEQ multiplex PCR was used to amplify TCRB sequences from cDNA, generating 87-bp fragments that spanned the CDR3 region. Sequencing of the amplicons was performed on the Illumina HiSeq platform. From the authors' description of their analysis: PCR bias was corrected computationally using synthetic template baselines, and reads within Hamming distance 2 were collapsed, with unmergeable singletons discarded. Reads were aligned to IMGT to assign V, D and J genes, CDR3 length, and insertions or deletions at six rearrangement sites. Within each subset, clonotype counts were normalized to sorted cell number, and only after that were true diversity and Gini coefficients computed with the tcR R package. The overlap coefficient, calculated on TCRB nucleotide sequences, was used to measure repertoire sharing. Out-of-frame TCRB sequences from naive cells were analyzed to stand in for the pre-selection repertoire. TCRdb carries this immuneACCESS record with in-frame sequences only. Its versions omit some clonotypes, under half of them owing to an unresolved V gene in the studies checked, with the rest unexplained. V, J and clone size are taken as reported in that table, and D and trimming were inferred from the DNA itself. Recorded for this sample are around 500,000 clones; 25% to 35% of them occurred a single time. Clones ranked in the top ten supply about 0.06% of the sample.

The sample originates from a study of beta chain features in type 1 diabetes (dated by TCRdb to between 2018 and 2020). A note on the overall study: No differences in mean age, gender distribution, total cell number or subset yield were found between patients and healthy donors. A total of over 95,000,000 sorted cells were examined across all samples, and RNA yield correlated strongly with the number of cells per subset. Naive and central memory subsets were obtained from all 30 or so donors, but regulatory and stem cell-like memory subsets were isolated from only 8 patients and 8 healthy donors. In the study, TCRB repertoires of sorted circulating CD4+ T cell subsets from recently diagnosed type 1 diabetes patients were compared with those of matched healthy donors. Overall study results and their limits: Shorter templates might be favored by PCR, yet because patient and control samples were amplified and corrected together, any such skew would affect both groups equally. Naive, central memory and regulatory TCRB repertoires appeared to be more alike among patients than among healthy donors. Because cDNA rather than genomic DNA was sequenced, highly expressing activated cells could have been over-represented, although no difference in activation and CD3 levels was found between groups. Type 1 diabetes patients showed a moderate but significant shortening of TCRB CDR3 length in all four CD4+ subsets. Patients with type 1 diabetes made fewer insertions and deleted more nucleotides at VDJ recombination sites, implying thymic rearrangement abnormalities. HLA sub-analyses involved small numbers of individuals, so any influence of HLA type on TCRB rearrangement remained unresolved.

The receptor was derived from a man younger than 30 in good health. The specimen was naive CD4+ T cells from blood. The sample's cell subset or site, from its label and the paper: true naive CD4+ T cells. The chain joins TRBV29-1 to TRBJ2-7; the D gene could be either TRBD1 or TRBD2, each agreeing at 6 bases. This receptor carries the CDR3 CSGGSGQYTYF. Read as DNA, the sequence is TGCAGCGGCGGTAGCGGACAGTATACGTACTTC.